This T cell receptor (beta chain) comes out of a study of blood T cells in healthy people across ages. This clonotype has more than one count but fewer than ten. Primed by a sample-barcoded 5' primer and a J-beta primer mix, a second PCR proceeded for roughly 7 to 11 cycles. TCRdb re-derived calls from the 5' RACE reads in MiXCR, one entry per CDR3 protein. The sample contains approximately 850,000 distinct CDR3 sequences, 55% to 70% of which appear only once. V was shortened by 4 bases and J by 5 bases, with 11 bases between the two germline ends. CDR3 size: 13 residues. The chain employs TRBV12-3 or TRBV12-4 and TRBJ2-5; the D is unclear. Material for sequencing was blood. The receptor comes from a young man in good health. The CDR3 protein is CASSYPMAETQYF. As DNA, the CDR3 is TGTGCCAGCAGTTACCCTATGGCGGAGACCCAGTACTTC.